The 20 T cell receptor beta chains below all came from one sample that was sequenced in a study of somatic mutations in cytotoxic T cells in rheumatoid arthritis. Only in-frame clones appear in the TCRdb table, and some are missing; sequencing was by immunoSEQ multiplex PCR. The sample yields 9,000 or so clones, approximately 75% seen once. The sample comprised CD8+ T cells sorted from blood. These TCRs come from an adult with rheumatoid arthritis.

Written as DNA, the CDR3 is TGTGCCAGCAGTGAACCGGGACTAGCGGGAGGGGGTCAGTTCTTC. This encodes CASSEPGLAGGGQFF. The chain uses TRBV6-1 and TRBJ2-1; TRBD2 aligns across 16 bases. From germline, CDR1 is MNHNS and CDR2 SASEGT. There are 15 residues in the CDR3. Trimming at V came to 2 bases and at J to 13 bases, leaving 5 bases not matched to a gene.

This chain links TRBV28 with TRBJ2-5, with TRBD2 matching 7 bases. The CDR3 loop spans 15 amino acids. The ends lost 9 bases at V and 3 bases at J; junction bases unmatched: 13. The V gene's germline CDR1 is MDHEN and CDR2 SYDVKM. The CDR3 DNA reads as TGTGCCAGTTCCCCGGGGGGATCGTTGGAAGAGACCCAGTACTTC. Its translation is CASSPGGSLEETQYF.

The rearrangement uses TRBV27 and TRBJ1-3, with D perhaps matching TRBD1 (5 bases). Germline CDR1 is MNHEY and CDR2 is SMNVEV (reference sequence). The V end lost 8 bases, the J end lost 2 bases, and 13 bases lay between the germline ends. This CDR3 is 14 amino acids long. The CDR3 region is CASGRGGPGNTIYF. DNA of the CDR3: TGTGCCAGCGGGAGGGGTGGTCCTGGAAACACCATATATTTT.

J is TRBJ1-1 and V is TRBV11-3, with 11 positions matching TRBD1. V dropped 0 bases and J dropped 4; count of bases not matched to a gene: 7. Germline V gene lookup returns CDR1 SGHNT and CDR2 YENEEA. CDR3 length: 17 residues. CDR3 in DNA: TGTGCCAGCAGCTTAGATCCCCCCGGGACAGGGGGCACTGAAGCTTTCTTT. Translated: CASSLDPPGTGGTEAFF.

The chain couples TRBV9 to TRBJ2-3; 8 bases fit TRBD2. The CDR3 has 16 residues. The trim removed 3 bases at V and 6 bases at J, leaving 12 bases unmatched. Germline assignment: CDR1 SGDLS and CDR2 YYNGEE. The CDR3 spells CASSAGGVVDADTQYF. The CDR3 bases are TGTGCCAGCAGCGCCGGGGGGGTCGTGGATGCGGATACGCAGTATTTT. The complete variable domain, with remaining parts taken from reference TRBV9 and TRBJ2-3, reads DSGVTQTPKHLITATGQRVTLRCSPRSGDLSVYWYQQSLDQGLQFLIQYYNGEERAKGNILERFSAQQFPDLHSELNLSSLELGDSALYFCASSAGGVVDADTQYFGPGTRLTVL.

This sequence joins TRBV9 and TRBJ2-2; 7 positions match TRBD1. The CDR3 extends over 20 amino acids. Germline values: CDR1 SGDLS, CDR2 YYNGEE. With 3 bases clipped from V and 3 bases from J, the junction kept 20 bases outside the gene matches. The DNA for the CDR3 is TGTGCCAGCAGCGAACCGGGACAGAGAGAAGCCGGGACCTACACCGGGGAGCTGTTTTTT. This sequence encodes CASSEPGQREAGTYTGELFF.

V and J are TRBV4-1 and TRBJ2-2; 10 nucleotides match TRBD2. In germline, CDR1 is MGHRA, CDR2 YSYEKL. This CDR3 is built from 18 residues. V was pared by 7 bases and J by 5 bases, with 16 bases of the junction left unmatched. This CDR3 reads CASTPAGAGGPRTGELFF. The CDR3 DNA sequence: TGCGCCAGCACCCCGGCGGGAGCGGGAGGGCCTAGGACCGGGGAGCTGTTTTTT.

The chain links TRBV4-2 to TRBJ2-3; D gene ambiguous. V gave up 0 bases and J gave up 4 bases, with 11 bases separating them. The CDR3 length is 15 residues. Germline values: CDR1 LGHNA, CDR2 YNFKEQ. CDR3 sequence (DNA): TGTGCCAGCAGCCAAGATATTGGAACAGCAGATACGCAGTATTTT. As protein: CASSQDIGTADTQYF.

The genes are TRBV7-9 and TRBJ1-4; 9 positions agree with TRBD1. This CDR3 has 14 residues. Germline-derived CDR1 and CDR2 are SEHNR and FQNEAQ (reference sequence). V lost 5 bases to trimming and J lost 2 bases; unmatched junction nucleotides: 0. The CDR3 coding sequence is TGTGCCAGCAGCGGGACAGGGACTAATGAAAAACTGTTTTTT. Protein sequence: CASSGTGTNEKLFF.

CDR3 nucleotides: TGCGCCAGCAGCTTGTCGCAGAACACTGAAGCTTTCTTT. The encoded protein is CASSLSQNTEAFF. This sequence joins TRBV5-1 and TRBJ1-1, with no clear D. Deletions cut 1 base from V and 1 base from J, with 5 bases between. Germline V gene data show CDR1 as SGHRS and CDR2 as YFSETQ. The CDR3 contains 13 residues. The full variable domain, with the rest looked up from reference TRBV5-1 and TRBJ1-1, is KAGVTQTPRYLIKTRGQQVTLSCSPISGHRSVSWYQQTPGQGLQFLFEYFSETQRNKGNFPGRFSGRQFSNSRSEMNVSTLELGDSALYLCASSLSQNTEAFFGQGTRLTVV.

The chain is built from TRBV28 and TRBJ2-2; no firm D call. The CDR3 has 15 residues. Trimming shortened V by 3 bases and J by 2 bases, and 10 bases separated the two germline ends. Germline loops: CDR1 MDHEN, CDR2 SYDVKM. The CDR3 sequence: CASSLIWANTGELFF. The CDR3 DNA reads as TGTGCCAGCAGTTTGATCTGGGCTAACACCGGGGAGCTGTTTTTT.

The chain's CDR3 is CASRNNQPQHF. The CDR3 DNA reads as TGTGCCAGCAGGAATAATCAGCCCCAGCATTTT. This chain uses TRBV9 with TRBJ1-5; the D is unclear. The CDR3 extends over 11 amino acids. Between the trimmed V and J ends, which lost 5 bases and 4 bases, there was a span of 4 bases. The V gene's germline CDR1 is SGDLS and CDR2 YYNGEE.

By share of the sample, this clone is medium-sized. The chain combines TRBV7-9 with TRBJ1-4; TRBD1 agrees at 8 bases. J was trimmed by 7 bases and V by 6 bases; bases with no gene match: 4. Germline CDR1 reads SEHNR; CDR2 reads FQNEAQ (reference sequence). CDR3 length equals 13 residues. The CDR3 DNA follows: TGTGCCAGCAGAGGACAGGGTGGTGAAAAACTGTTTTTT. Amino acids: CASRGQGGEKLFF.

The V call is TRBV30, the J call TRBJ1-1; 10 nucleotides agree with TRBD1. Germline V lookup: CDR1 GTSNPN, CDR2 SVGIG (reference sequence). CDR3 length: 14 amino acids. V shed 1 base, J shed 5 bases, and the junction held 4 bases outside the gene matches. The CDR3 loop is CAWSAGTGATEAFF. The CDR3 region has the DNA TGTGCCTGGAGTGCTGGGACAGGGGCGACTGAAGCTTTCTTT.

The rearrangement uses TRBV6-1 and TRBJ1-1; 8 bases line up with TRBD1. Germline trimming cut 5 bases from V and 0 bases from J; bases unmatched to any gene: 5. The CDR3 runs to 15 residues. Germline assignment: CDR1 MNHNS and CDR2 SASEGT. CDR3 sequence: CASSPDRGMNTEAFF. CDR3 coding DNA: TGTGCCAGCAGTCCCGACAGGGGTATGAACACTGAAGCTTTCTTT.

The rearrangement uses TRBV27 and TRBJ2-1; no firm D call. With 0 bases removed from V and 8 bases from J, the gap between germline ends came to 17 bases. CDR3 size: 16 residues. Per germline, CDR1 MNHEY and CDR2 SMNVEV (reference sequence). The CDR3 spells CASSLSGLGSVYEQFF. CDR3 bases: TGTGCCAGCAGTTTATCGGGCCTCGGTTCTGTGTATGAGCAGTTCTTC.

The V call is TRBV15, the J call TRBJ1-1, with unresolved D. The CDR3 runs 13 residues. Germline V gene data show CDR1 as LNHNV and CDR2 as YYDKDF (reference sequence). V dropped 0 bases and J dropped 7 bases, with 9 bases sitting between them. DNA for the CDR3: TGTGCCACCAGCAGAGATTGGAGCCATGAAGCTTTCTTT. This gives the protein CATSRDWSHEAFF.

DNA of the CDR3: TGTGCCAGTGGGGGTATCTCTGGAAACACCATATATTTT. Translating gives CASGGISGNTIYF. This chain uses TRBV7-9 with TRBJ1-3; TRBD1 is a possible D gene (5 bases). The CDR3 consists of 13 residues. Germline CDR1 is SEHNR and CDR2 is FQNEAQ (reference sequence). Deletions cut 9 bases from V and 0 bases from J, with 9 bases between.

This clone occurred a few times. V usage is TRBV9 and J usage is TRBJ1-4; weak D call: TRBD1 (5 bases). CDR3 length equals 15 residues. Trimming removed 0 bases at V and 2 bases at J, with 8 bases between. Germline V gene sequence: CDR1 SGDLS, CDR2 YYNGEE. CDR3 protein: CASSVEGATNEKLFF. The CDR3 region has the DNA TGTGCCAGCAGCGTAGAAGGGGCGACTAATGAAAAACTGTTTTTT.

This clone was recorded only once. The CDR3 nucleotides are TGTGCCAGCAGTTCTAATCTGAGATCTGAAGCTTTCTTT. It codes for CASSSNLRSEAFF. V is TRBV7-6 and J is TRBJ1-1; no firm D call. V lost 6 bases to trimming and J lost 6 bases, with 14 bases between them. The CDR3 totals 13 residues. The V gene's germline CDR1 is SGHVS and CDR2 FNYEAQ. The variable domain in full, with the rest retrieved from reference TRBV7-6 and TRBJ1-1, is GAGVSQSPRYKVTKRGQDVALRCDPISGHVSLYWYRQALGQGPEFLTYFNYEAQQDKSGLPNDRFSAERPEGSISTLTIQRTEQRDSAMYRCASSSNLRSEAFFGQGTRLTVV.